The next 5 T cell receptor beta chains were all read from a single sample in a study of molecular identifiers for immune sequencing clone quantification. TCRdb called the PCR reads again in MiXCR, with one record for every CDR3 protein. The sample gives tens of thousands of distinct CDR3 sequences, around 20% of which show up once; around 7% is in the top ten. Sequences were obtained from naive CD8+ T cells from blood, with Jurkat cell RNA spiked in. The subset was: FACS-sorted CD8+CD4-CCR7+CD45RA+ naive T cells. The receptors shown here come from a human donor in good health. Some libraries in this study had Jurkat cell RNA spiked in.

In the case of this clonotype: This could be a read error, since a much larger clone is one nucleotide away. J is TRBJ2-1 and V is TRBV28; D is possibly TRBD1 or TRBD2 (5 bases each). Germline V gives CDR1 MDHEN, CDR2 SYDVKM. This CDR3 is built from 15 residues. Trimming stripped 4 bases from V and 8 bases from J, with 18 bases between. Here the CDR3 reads CASSSARESIDEQFF. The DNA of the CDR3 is TGTGCCAGCAGTTCCGCCAGGGAGAGCATCGATGAGCAGTTCTTC.

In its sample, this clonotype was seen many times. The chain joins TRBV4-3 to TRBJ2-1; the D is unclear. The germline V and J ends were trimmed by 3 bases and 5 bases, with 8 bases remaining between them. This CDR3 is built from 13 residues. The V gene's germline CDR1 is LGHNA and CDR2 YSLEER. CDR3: CASSHTLHNEQFF. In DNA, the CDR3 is TGCGCCAGCAGCCACACCCTCCACAATGAGCAGTTCTTC.

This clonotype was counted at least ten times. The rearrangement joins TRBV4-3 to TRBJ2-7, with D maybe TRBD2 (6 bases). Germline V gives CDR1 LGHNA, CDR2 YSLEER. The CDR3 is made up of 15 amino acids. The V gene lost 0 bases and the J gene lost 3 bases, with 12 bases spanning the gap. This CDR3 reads CASSQEGGASYEQYF. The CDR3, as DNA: TGCGCCAGCAGCCAAGAGGGGGGAGCGAGCTACGAGCAGTACTTC.

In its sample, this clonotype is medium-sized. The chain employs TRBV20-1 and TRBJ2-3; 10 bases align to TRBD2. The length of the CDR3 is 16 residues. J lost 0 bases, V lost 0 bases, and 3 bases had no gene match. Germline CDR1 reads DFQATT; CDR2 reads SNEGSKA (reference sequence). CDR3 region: CSAREKAGGSTDTQYF. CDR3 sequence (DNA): TGCAGTGCTAGAGAGAAAGCGGGAGGGAGCACAGATACGCAGTATTTT.

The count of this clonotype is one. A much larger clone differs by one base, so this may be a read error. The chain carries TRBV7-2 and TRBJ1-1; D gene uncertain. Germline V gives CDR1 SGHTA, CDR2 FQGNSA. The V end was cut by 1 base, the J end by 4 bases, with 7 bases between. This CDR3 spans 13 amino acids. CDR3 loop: CASSLGFSTEAFF. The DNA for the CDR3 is TGTGCCAGCAGCTTAGGTTTCAGCACTGAAGCTTTCTTT.